The 3 T cell receptor beta chains below were found in one sample sequenced in a study of a mutant IDH1 vaccine in newly diagnosed glioma. Their recognized antigens are unknown. Specified time point: week 23, last vaccination. Each dose of the vaccine consisted of 300 ug of mutant IDH1 20-mer peptide, with topical imiquimod. The repertoire was sequenced with immunoSEQ multiplex PCR; TCRdb's copy has only in-frame clones and lacks some. The sample lists some 80,000 clones, 85% to 90% seen once, with roughly 0.78% in the top ten. Sequenced material: PBMCs, taken from a glioma patient whose treatment included an IDH1 peptide vaccine. The receptors derive from a woman in her 50s with glioma.

V is TRBV5-1 and J is TRBJ1-2, with unresolved D. Trimming took off 0 bases at V and 1 base at J, with 7 bases between the two ends. CDR1 and CDR2 from the germline V gene are SGHRS and YFSETQ. The CDR3 runs to 14 residues. The CDR3 sequence: CASSLASNNYGYTF. In DNA form, the CDR3 reads TGCGCCAGCAGCTTGGCTAGTAATAACTATGGCTACACCTTC.

This chain links TRBV7-8 with TRBJ2-7; 10 nucleotides agree with TRBD2. CDR3 length: 18 residues. Trimming at V came to 4 bases and at J to 1 base, leaving 13 bases not matched to a gene. Germline V gene lookup returns CDR1 SGHVS and CDR2 FQNEAQ. The CDR3 protein is CASSYHPGLAENSYEQYF. In DNA, the CDR3 is TGTGCCAGCAGCTACCACCCCGGACTAGCGGAAAATTCCTACGAGCAGTACTTC.

The rearrangement uses TRBV25-1 and TRBJ1-4; D gene ambiguous. The CDR3 is 15 residues long. Germline lookup yields CDR1 MGHDK and CDR2 SYGVNS. The V gene lost 4 bases and the J gene lost 6 bases, with 15 bases spanning the gap. Written as DNA, the CDR3 is TGTGCCAGCAGTGGAACCGGGCTCGGACATGAAAAACTGTTTTTT. Protein: CASSGTGLGHEKLFF.